Listed below are T cell receptor beta chains from one sample, sequenced in a study of blood T cell repertoires in COVID-19. Method: immunoSEQ multiplex PCR; TCRdb's copy keeps in-frame clones and lacks some. Of just over 95,000 clones in the sample, roughly nine tenths were seen once. Sequenced sample: peripheral blood. The receptor set was obtained from a man over 45 with acute or convalescent COVID-19. CDR3s include the opening cysteine and the closing phenylalanine or tryptophan. Each record gives: D gene, J gene, V gene, CDR3 protein, CDR3 DNA. D genes are given only for firm matches.

D: TRBD2; J: TRBJ2-3; V: TRBV11-3; CDR3: CASRTSKLAGYRPDTQYF; DNA: TGTGCCAGCAGAACGTCAAAGCTAGCGGGTTACAGGCCAGATACGCAGTATTTT
D: TRBD1; J: TRBJ2-7; V: TRBV4-3; CDR3: CASSQGTGGTYEQYF; DNA: TGCGCCAGCAGCCAAGGGACAGGGGGAACCTACGAGCAGTACTTC
D: NA; J: TRBJ2-1; V: TRBV9; CDR3: CASSVAGFSYNEQFF; DNA: TGTGCCAGCAGCGTAGCGGGATTCTCCTACAATGAGCAGTTCTTC
D: NA; J: TRBJ2-5; V: TRBV6-6; CDR3: CASRAGTLKETQYF; DNA: TGTGCCAGCAGAGCCGGGACTTTAAAAGAGACCCAGTACTTC
D: TRBD1; J: TRBJ2-5; V: TRBV6-5; CDR3: CASSYSAGGMETQYF; DNA: TGTGCCAGCAGTTACTCGGCAGGGGGAATGGAGACCCAGTACTTC
D: NA; J: TRBJ2-3; V: TRBV2; CDR3: CASSVLDTASSTDTQYF; DNA: TGTGCCAGCAGTGTTTTGGACACGGCCTCTAGCACAGATACGCAGTATTTT
D: TRBD1; J: TRBJ1-3; V: TRBV3-1/TRBV3-2; CDR3: CASSQDGLRGKAGNTIYF; DNA: TGTGCCAGCAGCCAAGATGGGCTCAGGGGGAAAGCTGGAAACACCATATATTTT
D: NA; J: TRBJ1-6; V: TRBV14; CDR3: CASSLSGNSPLHF; DNA: TGTGCCAGCAGCCTCTCGGGGAATTCACCCCTCCACTTT
D: NA; J: TRBJ1-5; V: TRBV7-8; CDR3: CASSLSGQTYSNQPQHF; DNA: TGTGCCAGCAGCTTATCCGGACAGACCTATAGCAATCAGCCCCAGCATTTT
D: NA; J: TRBJ2-5; V: TRBV15; CDR3: CATSLDGLQETQYF; DNA: TGTGCCACCAGCCTCGATGGACTCCAAGAGACCCAGTACTTC